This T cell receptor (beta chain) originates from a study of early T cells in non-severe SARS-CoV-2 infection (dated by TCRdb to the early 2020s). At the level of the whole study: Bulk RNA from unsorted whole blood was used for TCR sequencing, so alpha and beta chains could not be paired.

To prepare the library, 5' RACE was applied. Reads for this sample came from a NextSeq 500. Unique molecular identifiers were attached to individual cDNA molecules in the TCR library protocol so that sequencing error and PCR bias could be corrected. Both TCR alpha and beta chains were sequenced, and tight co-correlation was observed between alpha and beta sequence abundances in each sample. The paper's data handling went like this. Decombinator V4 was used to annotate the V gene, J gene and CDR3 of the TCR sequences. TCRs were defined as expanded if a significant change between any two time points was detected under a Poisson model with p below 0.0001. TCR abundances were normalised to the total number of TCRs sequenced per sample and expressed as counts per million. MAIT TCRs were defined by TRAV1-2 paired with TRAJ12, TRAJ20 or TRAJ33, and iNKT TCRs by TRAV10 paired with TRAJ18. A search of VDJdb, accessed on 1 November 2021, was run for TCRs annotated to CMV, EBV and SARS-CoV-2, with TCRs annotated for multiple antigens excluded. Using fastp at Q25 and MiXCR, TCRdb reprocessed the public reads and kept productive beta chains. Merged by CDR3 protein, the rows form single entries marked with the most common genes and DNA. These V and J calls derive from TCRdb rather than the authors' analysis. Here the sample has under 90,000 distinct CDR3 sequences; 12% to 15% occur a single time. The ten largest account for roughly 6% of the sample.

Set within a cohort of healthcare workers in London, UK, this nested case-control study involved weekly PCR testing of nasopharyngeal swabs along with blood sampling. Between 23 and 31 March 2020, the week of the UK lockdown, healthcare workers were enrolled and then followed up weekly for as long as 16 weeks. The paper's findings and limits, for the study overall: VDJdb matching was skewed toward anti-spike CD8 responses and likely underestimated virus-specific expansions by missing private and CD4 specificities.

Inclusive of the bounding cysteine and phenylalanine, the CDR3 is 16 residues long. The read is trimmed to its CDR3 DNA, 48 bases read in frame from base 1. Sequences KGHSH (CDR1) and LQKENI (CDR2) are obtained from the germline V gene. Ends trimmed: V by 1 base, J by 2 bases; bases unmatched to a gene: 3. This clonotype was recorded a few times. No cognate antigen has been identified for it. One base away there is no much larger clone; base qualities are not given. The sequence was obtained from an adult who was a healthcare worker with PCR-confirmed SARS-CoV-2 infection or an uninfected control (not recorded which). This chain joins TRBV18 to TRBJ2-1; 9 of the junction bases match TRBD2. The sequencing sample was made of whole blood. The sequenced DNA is TGTGCCAGCTCACCACAAGCGGGGGGTACCTACAATGAGCAGTTCTTC. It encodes CASSPQAGGTYNEQFF.